This entry is about one TCR beta chain. V trimming: 5 bases; J trimming: 7 bases; junction bases outside the gene matches: 9. The CDR3 totals 15 residues. Germline V lookup: CDR1 SGHVS, CDR2 FNYEAQ. The sample comes from a study of blood T cell repertoires in COVID-19. Overall study: Sites in the United States, Italy and Spain provided acute and convalescent COVID-19 samples. The cDNA or gDNA used as material had been derived from T cells, B-cell-depleted T cells, or PBMCs.

In the original processing: From reference gene primer amplification, estimates of nucleated cell counts were derived. Produced via immunoSEQ multiplex PCR; TCRdb's table is partial and in-frame only. The V and J calls and the clone size are those of that table, but D and trimming were determined from the DNA. Here the sample spans some 100,000 clones, 85% being singletons. The chain is built from TRBV7-6 and TRBJ1-3; TRBD1 agrees at 9 bases. Sequencing input: peripheral blood. This TCR derives from a man aged 50 to 60 with active or convalescent COVID-19. In DNA, the CDR3 is TGTGCCAGCAGCATAGGACAGGGGACGGGGAACACCATATATTTT. Its translation: CASSIGQGTGNTIYF.